A single sample is the source of the 6 T cell receptor beta chains below, sequenced in a study of early T cells in non-severe SARS-CoV-2 infection. TCRdb reanalysed the 5' RACE reads using MiXCR and keeps one entry per CDR3 protein. The sample has tens of thousands of distinct CDR3 sequences, approximately 12% seen once. Sample: whole blood, taken at baseline. These receptors came from an adult who was a healthcare worker with PCR-confirmed SARS-CoV-2 infection or an uninfected control (not recorded which). The donor label of this sample is uncertain.

This clonotype was observed many times. The V gene is TRBV7-6, the J gene TRBJ1-3; D call uncertain. This CDR3 region has 16 residues. V lost 5 bases to trimming and J lost 0 bases, with 14 bases between them. The V gene's germline CDR1 is SGHVS and CDR2 FNYEAQ. The CDR3 nucleotides are TGTGCCAGCAGCGCTACGACGCGAGACTCTGGAAACACCATATATTTT. Protein: CASSATTRDSGNTIYF.

This chain connects TRBV4-1 to TRBJ1-5; no definite D call. Trimming cost V 1 base and J 7 bases, with 5 bases left between them. The germline V gene encodes CDR1 MGHRA and CDR2 YSYEKL. The CDR3 consists of 12 residues. In DNA form, the CDR3 reads TGCGCCAGCAGCCAAGGAGTCCAGCCCCAGCATTTT. Translated, it gives CASSQGVQPQHF.

The J gene is TRBJ2-3, the V gene TRBV20-1; D is perhaps TRBD1 or TRBD2 (6 bases each). The V and J ends lost 2 bases and 3 bases respectively, with 15 bases between them. The CDR3 sequence is 15 residues long. The germline gives CDR1 DFQATT, CDR2 SNEGSKA (reference sequence). CDR3 DNA sequence: TGCAGTGCTAGAAGGCTAGCGAGGGGGACAGATACGCAGTATTTT. The encoded protein is CSARRLARGTDTQYF.

The chain has TRBV14 and TRBJ1-3; D not certain. The CDR3 sequence is 16 residues long. Germline loops: CDR1 SGHDN, CDR2 FVKESK. With 2 bases removed from V and 0 bases from J, the gap between germline ends came to 11 bases. CDR3 amino acids: CASSQKQTFSGNTIYF. The DNA of the CDR3 is TGTGCCAGCAGCCAAAAACAGACCTTCTCTGGAAACACCATATATTTT.

The V call is TRBV2, the J call TRBJ2-4, with TRBD1 identical over 8 bases. CDR1 and CDR2 from the germline V gene are SNHLY and FYNNEI. CDR3 size: 16 residues. With 0 bases clipped from V and 12 bases from J, the junction kept 13 bases outside the gene matches. CDR3 nucleotide sequence: TGTGCCAGCAGTGAAGCCCGCCAGGGGACAGGCATGACTCAGTACTTC. Residues: CASSEARQGTGMTQYF.

CDR3 sequence reads: CSARQTGGASPLHF. The CDR3 bases are TGCAGTGCTAGACAAACAGGGGGAGCTTCACCCCTCCACTTT. This chain joins TRBV20-1 and TRBJ1-6; 8 positions agree with TRBD1. Germline loops: CDR1 DFQATT, CDR2 SNEGSKA (reference sequence). With 2 bases clipped from V and 9 bases from J, the junction kept 6 bases outside the gene matches. This CDR3 region has 14 residues.